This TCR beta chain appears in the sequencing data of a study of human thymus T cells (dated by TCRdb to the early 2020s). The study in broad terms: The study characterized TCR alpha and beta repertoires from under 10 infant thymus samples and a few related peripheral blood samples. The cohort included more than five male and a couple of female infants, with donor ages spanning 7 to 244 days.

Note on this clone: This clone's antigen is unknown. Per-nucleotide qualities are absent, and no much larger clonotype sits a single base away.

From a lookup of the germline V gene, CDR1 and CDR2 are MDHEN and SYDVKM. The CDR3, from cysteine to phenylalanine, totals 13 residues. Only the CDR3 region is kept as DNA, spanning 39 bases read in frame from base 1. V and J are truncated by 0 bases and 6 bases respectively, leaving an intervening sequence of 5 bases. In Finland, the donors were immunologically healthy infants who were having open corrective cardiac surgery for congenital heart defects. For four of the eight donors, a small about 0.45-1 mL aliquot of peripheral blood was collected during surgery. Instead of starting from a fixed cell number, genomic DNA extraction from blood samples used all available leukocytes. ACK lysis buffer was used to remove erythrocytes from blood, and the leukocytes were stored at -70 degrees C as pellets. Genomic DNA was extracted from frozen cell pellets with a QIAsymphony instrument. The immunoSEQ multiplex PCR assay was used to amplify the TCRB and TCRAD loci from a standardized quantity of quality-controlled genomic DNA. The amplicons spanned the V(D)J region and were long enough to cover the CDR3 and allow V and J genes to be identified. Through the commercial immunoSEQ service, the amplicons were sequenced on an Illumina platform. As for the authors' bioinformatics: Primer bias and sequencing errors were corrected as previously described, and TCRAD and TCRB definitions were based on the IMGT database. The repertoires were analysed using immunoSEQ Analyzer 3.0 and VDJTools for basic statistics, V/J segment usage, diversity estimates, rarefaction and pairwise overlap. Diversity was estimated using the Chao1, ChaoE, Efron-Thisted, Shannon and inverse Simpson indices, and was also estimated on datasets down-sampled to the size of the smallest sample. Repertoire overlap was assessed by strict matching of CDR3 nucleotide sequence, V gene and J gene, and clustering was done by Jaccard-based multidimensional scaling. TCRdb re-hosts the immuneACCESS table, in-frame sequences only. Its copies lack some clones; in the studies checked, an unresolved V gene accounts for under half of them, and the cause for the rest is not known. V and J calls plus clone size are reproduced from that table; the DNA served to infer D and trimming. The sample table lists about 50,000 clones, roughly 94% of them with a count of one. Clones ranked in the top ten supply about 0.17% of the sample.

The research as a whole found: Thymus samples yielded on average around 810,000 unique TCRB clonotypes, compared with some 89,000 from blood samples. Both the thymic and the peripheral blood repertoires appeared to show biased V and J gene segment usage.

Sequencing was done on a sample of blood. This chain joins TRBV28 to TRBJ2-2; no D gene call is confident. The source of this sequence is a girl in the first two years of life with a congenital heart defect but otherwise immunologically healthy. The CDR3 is CASSLWLPGELFF. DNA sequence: TGTGCCAGCAGTTTATGGTTACCCGGGGAGCTGTTTTTT.